These 30 T cell receptor beta chains came from one sample sequenced in a study of cytomegalovirus exposure and HLA in healthy donors. 13 Jbeta primers and 60 Vbeta primers were used for the PCR. Libraries were prepared by immunoSEQ multiplex PCR; TCRdb keeps only in-frame clonotypes and omits some of them. The sample lists nearly 70,000 clones, roughly 68% seen once, with around 10% in the top ten. The sequencing sample was made of PBMCs. These TCRs come from an older woman in good health and CMV-seropositive.

This clone appeared a single time. The chain has TRBV2 and TRBJ2-2; unclear D gene. Germline-derived CDR1 and CDR2 are SNHLY and FYNNEI. V was clipped by 0 bases and J by 0 bases, with 8 bases between them. This CDR3 comprises 16 residues. The CDR3 region is CASSEARLANTGELFF. The DNA for the CDR3 is TGTGCCAGCAGTGAAGCCCGTCTAGCGAACACCGGGGAGCTGTTTTTT.

This clone was picked up one time. The gene calls are TRBV7-9 and TRBJ2-5, with D perhaps TRBD2 (6 bases). Germline CDR1 and CDR2: SEHNR and FQNEAQ (reference sequence). This CDR3 contains 15 residues. Trimming pared 6 bases from V and 1 base from J, leaving 15 bases between. This CDR3 is CASSYPRDFQETQYF. As DNA, the CDR3 is TGTGCCAGCAGTTATCCCCGGGACTTCCAAGAGACCCAGTACTTC.

V usage is TRBV6-1 and J usage is TRBJ1-2, with 9 bases aligning to TRBD1. The V gene end was trimmed by 3 bases and the J gene end by 0 bases; junction bases not matched to a gene: 8. Germline lookup yields CDR1 MNHNS and CDR2 SASEGT. The CDR3 contains 17 residues. The CDR3 nucleotides read TGTGCCAGCAGTGAGAATCGAGGGACAGGGACTAACTATGGCTACACCTTC. Amino acid sequence: CASSENRGTGTNYGYTF.

The V and J genes are TRBV19 and TRBJ1-1; 7 bases align to TRBD1. Germline CDR1 reads LNHDA; CDR2 reads SQIVND (reference sequence). The length of the CDR3 is 15 residues. J lost 2 bases, V lost 4 bases, and 7 bases had no gene match. The CDR3 protein is CASSKARQGNTEAFF. In nucleotides, the CDR3 is TGTGCCAGTAGTAAGGCTCGACAGGGCAACACTGAAGCTTTCTTT.

This clone was counted only a few times. The chain employs TRBV5-1 and TRBJ1-1, with D maybe TRBD1 (6 bases). CDR1 is SGHRS and CDR2 is YFSETQ in the germline V gene. V shed 4 bases and J shed 0 bases, with 10 bases lying between them. The CDR3 length is 14 residues. CDR3 in DNA: TGCGCCAGCAGCCCGGGACATATGAACACTGAAGCTTTCTTT. Translating it yields CASSPGHMNTEAFF.

Only a few counts were recorded for this clone. The chain is built from TRBV5-4 and TRBJ1-2, with a weak D call TRBD1 (5 bases). Between the trimmed V and J ends, which lost 3 bases and 5 bases, there was a span of 17 bases. The CDR3 runs 15 residues. In germline, CDR1 is SGHNT, CDR2 YYREEE (reference sequence). The CDR3 coding sequence is TGTGCCAGCAGCTCGGGACTGGGGAATGATTATGGCTACACCTTC. Translating gives CASSSGLGNDYGYTF.

V and J are TRBV28 and TRBJ1-1; tentatively, D is TRBD1 (5 bases). The CDR3 has 12 residues. Trimming removed 7 bases at V and 5 bases at J, with 11 bases between. Germline V gene sequence: CDR1 MDHEN, CDR2 SYDVKM. The CDR3 loop reads CASNLGGTEAFF. The DNA for the CDR3 is TGTGCCAGCAACCTTGGGGGGACTGAAGCTTTCTTT.

The chain couples TRBV9 to TRBJ1-2; D not certain. Trimming pared 4 bases from V and 0 bases from J, leaving 10 bases between. Germline CDR1 SGDLS, CDR2 YYNGEE. The length of the CDR3 is 14 residues. CDR3 loop: CASSQSTTNYGYTF. DNA of the CDR3: TGTGCCAGCAGCCAATCGACTACTAACTATGGCTACACCTTC.

The chain recombines TRBV4-1 with TRBJ1-4, with D tentatively TRBD1 (6 bases). Germline V gene data show CDR1 as MGHRA and CDR2 as YSYEKL. CDR3 length equals 16 residues. The germline V and J ends were trimmed by 0 bases and 2 bases, with 10 bases remaining between them. CDR3 residues: CASSQDITGTNEKLFF. The CDR3 bases are TGCGCCAGCAGCCAAGATATCACAGGGACTAATGAAAAACTGTTTTTT.

This clone was picked up one time. This chain's CDR3 is CASRGTGGRGYTF. The DNA for the CDR3 is TGCGCCAGCAGAGGGACAGGGGGCCGAGGCTACACCTTC. The rearrangement links TRBV5-1 to TRBJ1-2; 12 nucleotides agree with TRBD1. CDR3 size: 13 residues. Germline values: CDR1 SGHRS, CDR2 YFSETQ. J lost 8 bases, V lost 5 bases, and 4 bases had no gene match.

V is TRBV9 and J is TRBJ1-1; TRBD1 matches at 9 bases. Germline V gene sequence: CDR1 SGDLS, CDR2 YYNGEE. The length of the CDR3 is 14 residues. After removal of 0 bases from V and 7 bases from J, the junction contained 4 bases not matched to a gene. Here the CDR3 DNA reads TGTGCCAGCAGCGTAGGGGACAGGGCCAGTGAAGCTTTCTTT. It is translated as CASSVGDRASEAFF.

As for this clone: Other DNA sequences in the sample encode the same CDR3. This chain connects TRBV6-1 to TRBJ1-1; 10 bases map to TRBD1. With V trimmed by 3 bases and J by 3 bases, 1 base remained unmatched. Germline CDR1 and CDR2: MNHNS and SASEGT. CDR3 length: 14 amino acids. CDR3 residues: CASSEDRGDTEAFF. In DNA form, the CDR3 reads TGTGCCAGCAGTGAGGACAGGGGGGACACTGAAGCTTTCTTT.

CDR3 coding DNA: TGTGCCAGTAGTATCGCCGCAGGCGTTAACTATGGCTACACCTTC. Translated, it gives CASSIAAGVNYGYTF. The rearrangement links TRBV19 to TRBJ1-2, with unresolved D. Trimming removed 3 bases from V and 1 base from J, with 12 bases in between. CDR1 and CDR2 from the germline V gene are LNHDA and SQIVND (reference sequence). The CDR3 runs to 15 residues.

This chain connects TRBV11-2 to TRBJ2-2; D call uncertain. V was shortened by 4 bases and J by 4 bases, with 10 bases between the two germline ends. CDR1 is SGHAT and CDR2 is FQNNGV in the germline V gene. The CDR3 contains 14 residues. The CDR3 protein is CASSSVTVTGELFF. CDR3 DNA sequence: TGTGCCAGCAGCTCCGTTACAGTCACCGGGGAGCTGTTTTTT.

This chain connects TRBV7-9 to TRBJ1-2, with TRBD1 identical over 8 bases. This CDR3 has 14 residues. From germline, CDR1 is SEHNR and CDR2 FQNEAQ (reference sequence). The V segment lost 5 bases and the J segment 2 bases; nucleotides outside the gene matches: 4. DNA of the CDR3: TGTGCCAGCAGCCCAGGGGGCCGGAACTATGGCTACACCTTC. Translated, it gives CASSPGGRNYGYTF.

V is TRBV10-3 and J is TRBJ1-1; D gene uncertain. The CDR3 has 14 residues. CDR1 and CDR2 from the germline V gene are ENHRY and SYGVKD. V dropped 3 bases and J dropped 3 bases, with 11 bases sitting between them. CDR3: CAISESAPDTEAFF. CDR3 in DNA: TGTGCCATCAGTGAATCTGCTCCAGACACTGAAGCTTTCTTT.

This clone was seen only a few times. CDR3 residues: CASSDRGSTEAFF. The CDR3 nucleotides are TGTGCCAGCTCCGACAGGGGGTCCACTGAAGCTTTCTTT. The gene calls are TRBV2 and TRBJ1-1; 9 bases are shared with TRBD1. Per the germline V gene, CDR1 is SNHLY and CDR2 is FYNNEI. This CDR3 has 13 residues. With V trimmed by 8 bases and J by 4 bases, 5 bases remained unmatched.

The rearrangement links TRBV19 to TRBJ1-2; TRBD1 matches at 7 bases. Germline V gene data show CDR1 as LNHDA and CDR2 as SQIVND (reference sequence). The CDR3 contains 14 residues. J was trimmed by 7 bases and V by 4 bases; bases with no gene match: 9. The CDR3 DNA sequence: TGTGCCAGTAGTAGAAACAGGGGTGCGGGTGGCTACACCTTC. Its protein product is CASSRNRGAGGYTF. Full variable domain (rest looked up from reference TRBV19 and TRBJ1-2): DGGITQSPKYLFRKEGQNVTLSCEQNLNHDAMYWYRQDPGQGLRLIYYSQIVNDFQKGDIAEGYSVSREKKESFPLTVTSAQKNPTAFYLCASSRNRGAGGYTFGSGTRLTVV.

This clone was seen once. The V gene is TRBV4-1, the J gene TRBJ2-2, with 11 nucleotides matching TRBD2. Per the germline V gene, CDR1 is MGHRA and CDR2 is YSYEKL. CDR3 length: 15 residues. With V trimmed by 4 bases and J by 4 bases, 2 bases remained unmatched. This chain's CDR3 is CASSRSGGATGELFF. Here the CDR3 DNA reads TGCGCCAGCAGCCGTAGCGGGGGGGCCACCGGGGAGCTGTTTTTT.

The chain joins TRBV19 to TRBJ1-1; TRBD1 is a possible D gene (5 bases). Germline values: CDR1 LNHDA, CDR2 SQIVND (reference sequence). V lost 5 bases and J 1 base, leaving 17 bases between the germline ends. The CDR3 is made up of 16 amino acids. The chain's CDR3 is CASSLYPGGGNTEAFF. The CDR3 region has the DNA TGTGCCAGTAGTTTATACCCGGGGGGTGGGAACACTGAAGCTTTCTTT. The entire variable domain, with the rest obtained from reference TRBV19 and TRBJ1-1, is as follows: DGGITQSPKYLFRKEGQNVTLSCEQNLNHDAMYWYRQDPGQGLRLIYYSQIVNDFQKGDIAEGYSVSREKKESFPLTVTSAQKNPTAFYLCASSLYPGGGNTEAFFGQGTRLTVV.

This chain joins TRBV5-1 and TRBJ2-1, with 7 bases that match TRBD2. The trim removed 0 bases at V and 0 bases at J, leaving 6 bases unmatched. CDR3 length: 17 residues. CDR1 is SGHRS and CDR2 is YFSETQ in the germline V gene. The CDR3 coding sequence is TGCGCCAGCAGCTTGGTTAGCGGGCCAAGCTCCTACAATGAGCAGTTCTTC. It yields the protein CASSLVSGPSSYNEQFF. Based on the CDR3 plus reference TRBV5-1 and TRBJ2-1, the full variable domain is KAGVTQTPRYLIKTRGQQVTLSCSPISGHRSVSWYQQTPGQGLQFLFEYFSETQRNKGNFPGRFSGRQFSNSRSEMNVSTLELGDSALYLCASSLVSGPSSYNEQFFGPGTRLTVL.

This chain joins TRBV4-1 and TRBJ2-5, with TRBD1 matching 9 bases. The J call is doubtful: the DNA matches TRBJ2-7 better. Germline values: CDR1 MGHRA, CDR2 YSYEKL. This CDR3 has 15 residues. The chain's CDR3 is CASSQGTGTGYEQYF. As DNA, the CDR3 is TGCGCCAGCAGCCAGGGAACCGGGACAGGGTACGAGCAGTACTTC.

This clone was seen a few times. V and J are TRBV6-1 and TRBJ2-3; D unclear. With 3 bases removed from V and 0 bases from J, the gap between germline ends came to 10 bases. CDR3 length: 15 amino acids. Germline V gene lookup returns CDR1 MNHNS and CDR2 SASEGT. CDR3 DNA: TGTGCCAGCAGTGATTATCGTCCTAGCACAGATACGCAGTATTTT. Amino acid sequence: CASSDYRPSTDTQYF.

This chain joins TRBV9 and TRBJ2-7; D perhaps matches TRBD1 (6 bases). V lost 5 bases and J 5 bases, leaving 20 bases between the germline ends. The germline V gene has CDR1 SGDLS and CDR2 YYNGEE. This CDR3 spans 15 amino acids. CDR3: CASSPSGTTLNEQYF. CDR3 nucleotide sequence: TGTGCCAGCAGTCCATCCGGGACAACACTGAACGAGCAGTACTTC.

V is TRBV30 and J is TRBJ1-1; TRBD1 agrees at 7 bases. Germline loops: CDR1 GTSNPN, CDR2 SVGIG (reference sequence). V lost 5 bases, J lost 4 bases, and 4 bases stayed unmatched. The CDR3 is 12 amino acids. Here the CDR3 reads CAWDRVITEAFF. CDR3 in DNA: TGTGCCTGGGACAGGGTGATCACTGAAGCTTTCTTT. Filled out from reference TRBV30 and TRBJ1-1, the complete variable domain reads SQTIHQWPATLVQPVGSPLSLECTVEGTSNPNLYWYRQAAGRGLQLLFYSVGIGQISSEVPQNLSASRPQDRQFILSSKKLLLSDSGFYLCAWDRVITEAFFGQGTRLTVV.

This chain connects TRBV6-5 to TRBJ1-4, with 9 bases that match TRBD1. V was pared by 7 bases and J by 7 bases, with 7 bases of the junction left unmatched. Germline V gene data show CDR1 as MNHEY and CDR2 as SVGAGI. The CDR3 runs 14 residues. The DNA for the CDR3 is TGTGCCAGCACCAGGGACAGGGCGAGTGAAAAACTGTTTTTT. This gives the protein CASTRDRASEKLFF.

Concerning this clone itself: A far larger clone lies a single base away; this is likely a read error. The rearrangement joins TRBV2 to TRBJ1-1; 9 bases agree with TRBD1. The V and J ends lost 10 bases and 4 bases, in that order; junction bases with no gene match: 4. The CDR3 has 12 residues. Germline V gene data show CDR1 as SNHLY and CDR2 as FYNNEI. Here the CDR3 DNA reads TGTGCCATCTGGACAGGGGCCACTGAAGCTTTCTTT. Amino acids: CAIWTGATEAFF.

The V and J genes are TRBV5-1 and TRBJ1-1; D uncertain. The length of the CDR3 is 15 residues. Germline V lookup: CDR1 SGHRS, CDR2 YFSETQ. V lost 4 bases and J 1 base, leaving 14 bases between the germline ends. DNA of the CDR3: TGCGCCAGCAGCCTGGCTTCGGGATGGAACACTGAAGCTTTCTTT. Protein product: CASSLASGWNTEAFF.

The V and J genes are TRBV6-5 and TRBJ1-2; D not resolved. Per the germline V gene, CDR1 is MNHEY and CDR2 is SVGAGI. This CDR3 is built from 13 residues. The germline V and J ends were trimmed by 2 bases and 2 bases, with 6 bases remaining between them. The CDR3 region has the DNA TGTGCCAGCAGTTACACGGGGAACTATGGCTACACCTTC. Its translation is CASSYTGNYGYTF.

The rearrangement links TRBV5-6 to TRBJ1-5; 8 nucleotides line up with TRBD1. Germline lookup yields CDR1 SGHDT and CDR2 YYEEEE. V shed 4 bases and J 0 bases; nucleotides not matched to a gene: 6. The CDR3 loop spans 16 amino acids. Written as DNA, the CDR3 is TGTGCCAGCAGCCCAGGGACAGGTAATAGCAATCAGCCCCAGCATTTT. Translated, it gives CASSPGTGNSNQPQHF.